The rows below give T cell receptor beta chains drawn from one sample of a study of T cells in Graves' hyperthyroidism and ophthalmopathy. TCRdb analysed the multiplex PCR reads with MiXCR anew, one entry per CDR3 protein. The sample contains around 280,000 distinct CDR3 sequences, around 13% of which appear only once. Sample: blood. The origin of the receptors is a woman aged 40 to 50 with Graves' hyperthyroidism. Both conserved end residues are part of each CDR3. The D gene is left open where the match is weak. Only part of the rows carry a size: once, few, many, or a class if the clone is expanded.

size	D	J	V	DNA	CDR3
many	TRBD2	TRBJ2-5	TRBV2	TGTGCCAGCAGTGAAGGTGCGGGGAGGGAAGAGACCCAGTACTTC	CASSEGAGREETQYF
many	TRBD1	TRBJ1-2	TRBV2	TGTGCCAGCAGTGAGGGACAGGGATATCGTGGCTACACCTTC	CASSEGQGYRGYTF
many	TRBD1	TRBJ1-5	TRBV24-1	TGTGCCACCGGGGGACAGGGCGATCAGCCCCAGCATTTT	CATGGQGDQPQHF
few	NA	TRBJ2-7	TRBV5-1	TGCGCCAGCAGAAACACCGGGACACCCATAGCGGAGCAGTACTTC	CASRNTGTPIAEQYF
NA	NA	TRBJ2-1	TRBV5-1	TGCGCCAGCAGCTTGCAAGGAGCCTCCTCCTACAATGAGCAGTTCTTC	CASSLQGASSYNEQFF
few	NA	TRBJ1-2	TRBV7-6	TGTGCCAGCAGCACTGGGGCGGGAGGCTACACCTTC	CASSTGAGGYTF
many	TRBD1	TRBJ1-1	TRBV9	TGTGCCAGCAGCGTAGACCTGACAGGGTTTGAAGCTTTCTTT	CASSVDLTGFEAFF
many	NA	TRBJ1-2	TRBV7-8	TGTGCCAGCAGCTTAGCAGGAGGGAGTGGCTACACCTTC	CASSLAGGSGYTF
few	NA	TRBJ1-2	TRBV5-6	TGTGCCAGCAGCTTGACCCAAATCAGGGATGGCTACACCTTC	CASSLTQIRDGYTF
few	TRBD2	TRBJ2-3	TRBV18	TGTGCCAGCTCACCAAGGGACTACAGCACAGATACGCAGTATTTT	CASSPRDYSTDTQYF
few	TRBD2	TRBJ2-1	TRBV19	TGTGCCAGCGTGAGGGGAGCGGGAGGGAATTACAATGAGCAGTTCTTC	CASVRGAGGNYNEQFF
many	NA	TRBJ2-1	TRBV3-1	TGTGCCAGCAGCCAAGGCGAAAGCTCCTACAATGAGCAGTTCTTC	CASSQGESSYNEQFF
NA	TRBD1	TRBJ2-1	TRBV7-9	TGTGCCAGCGACGACAGGGGGGGCAATGAGCAGTTCTTC	CASDDRGGNEQFF
many	NA	TRBJ1-3	TRBV28	TGTGCCAGCAGGCCCTCCGACAGCTCTGGAAACACCATATATTTT	CASRPSDSSGNTIYF
NA	NA	TRBJ1-4	TRBV6-2/TRBV6-3	TGTGCCAGCAGTTACGGCGGGGATGGGTCCAAAAAACTGTTTTTT	CASSYGGDGSKKLFF
many	TRBD1	TRBJ1-2	TRBV10-3	TGTGCCATCAGTAACTGGACAGGGGGCGAGAAAGGCTACACCTTC	CAISNWTGGEKGYTF
many	TRBD1	TRBJ1-5	TRBV2	TGTGCCAGCAGCTCACACAGGGGGCGAGGCAATCAGCCCCAGCATTTT	CASSSHRGRGNQPQHF
few	TRBD2	TRBJ2-3	TRBV19	TGTGCCAGTAGCCTTGGGACTAGCGGGAGGTCCTATACGCAGTATTTT	CASSLGTSGRSYTQYF
many	NA	TRBJ2-1	TRBV7-8	TGTGCCAGCAGCCTAATAGCGGCTACATACAATGAGCAGTTCTTC	CASSLIAATYNEQFF
NA	NA	TRBJ2-1	TRBV7-2	TGTGCCAGCAGCTTAGCTGCCCCAGCATACAATGAGCAGTTCTTC	CASSLAAPAYNEQFF
NA	TRBD1	TRBJ2-7	TRBV28	TGTGCCAGCAGCCCAACCGGGACAGGGTATTTCGAGCAGTACTTC	CASSPTGTGYFEQYF
NA	NA	TRBJ1-2	TRBV7-8	TGTGCCAGCAGCATGGGGGGGGGGTTCTCTATAGACTCTGGCTACACCTTC	CASSMGGGFSIDSGYTF
many	NA	TRBJ1-2	TRBV24-1	TGTGCCACCAGTGATCACCGGGACGACTATGGCTACACCTTC	CATSDHRDDYGYTF
NA	NA	TRBJ1-1	TRBV10-3	TGTGCCATCATGGGGACGCCGGACTCGACTGAAGCTTTCTTT	CAIMGTPDSTEAFF
many	NA	TRBJ1-6	TRBV27	TGTGCCAGCAGTGAACAGCGGTCACCCCTCCACTTT	CASSEQRSPLHF
many	TRBD1	TRBJ2-7	TRBV12-3/TRBV12-4	TGTGCCAGCAGTTTTGGGACAGGGAACTACGAGCAGTACTTC	CASSFGTGNYEQYF
few	NA	TRBJ2-1	TRBV5-4	TGTGCCAGCAGCTTGATCGGGAGATCCTACAATGAGCAGTTCTTC	CASSLIGRSYNEQFF
NA	TRBD2	TRBJ2-2	TRBV28	TGTGCCAGCAGTAGACCGGGGACTAGCGGGAGTGAGGTCACCGGGGAGCTGTTTTTT	CASSRPGTSGSEVTGELFF
many	NA	TRBJ2-5	TRBV7-2	TGTGCCAGCAGCCTCTTTATCGGGAAGGGGGAGACCCAGTACTTC	CASSLFIGKGETQYF
few	NA	TRBJ1-1	TRBV6-8	TGTGCCAGCAGTTCTATCACAGGGATTGAAGCTTTCTTT	CASSSITGIEAFF
many	NA	TRBJ2-7	TRBV5-8	TGTGCCAGCAGCTTGAGAGACCACGAGCAGTACTTC	CASSLRDHEQYF
many	NA	TRBJ1-1	TRBV27	TGTGCCAGCAGTTTATCTGGGAGATTGAACACTGAAGCTTTCTTT	CASSLSGRLNTEAFF
many	NA	TRBJ1-2	TRBV12-3/TRBV12-4	TGTGCCAGCAGTTTAGCTTCGCGGGTCTACACCTTC	CASSLASRVYTF
many	NA	TRBJ1-1	TRBV13	TGTGCCAGCAGCCGGCGTCGGGGGACTGAAGCTTTCTTT	CASSRRRGTEAFF
NA	NA	TRBJ1-6	TRBV28	TGTGCCAGCAGTTCCCATCAGGGAGGGAATTCACCCCTCCACTTT	CASSSHQGGNSPLHF
many	NA	TRBJ1-6	TRBV30	TGTGCCTGGAGTGTAGTGCAGCGGGCCCTCCACTTT	CAWSVVQRALHF
many	NA	TRBJ2-1	TRBV6-1	TGTGCCAGCAGATCGGACAGACACAATGAGCAGTTCTTC	CASRSDRHNEQFF
many	NA	TRBJ2-5	TRBV12-3/TRBV12-4	TGTGCCAGCAGTTCGCGGGACTCAGAGAGCCAAGAGACCCAGTACTTC	CASSSRDSESQETQYF
NA	NA	TRBJ2-7	TRBV9	TGTGCCAGCAGCGTTTCGGACTGGGCCTACGAGCAGTACTTC	CASSVSDWAYEQYF